This is a list of T cell receptor beta chains from one sample in a study of siplizumab effects on memory and regulatory T cells. Clones were read by immunoSEQ multiplex PCR, and TCRdb kept only the in-frame ones, dropping some. The sample holds about 69,000 clones; around nine tenths are singletons and the top ten take under 2%. Sample: Tregs sorted from blood. The receptors shown here come from a human donor in good health. CDR3s include the opening cysteine and the closing phenylalanine or tryptophan. A clone size is listed for some rows: how often the clone was seen (once, few, many), or a class if it is expanded.

j_gene,abundance,v_gene,CDR3aa
TRBJ1-6,.,TRBV30,CAWSADSNSPLHF
TRBJ2-2,once,TRBV9,CASSPRSGGLNTGELFF
TRBJ1-5,.,TRBV27,CASSPLFTVTNQPQHF
TRBJ1-1,.,TRBV18,CASSPITLRGRGTEAFF
TRBJ2-6,few,TRBV11-1,CASSPPRGVISGANVLTF
TRBJ2-1,.,TRBV28,CASSSGLYRDYNEQFF
TRBJ2-1,.,TRBV5-3,CARSSQPPYNEQFF
TRBJ1-1,.,TRBV15,CATSRDWAEAFF
TRBJ1-2,.,TRBV20-1,CSAPTVEGYTF
TRBJ2-3,few,TRBV4-2,CASSPTGGSAGTDTQYF
TRBJ2-7,.,TRBV7-6,CASSLGRTGRHEQYF
TRBJ2-7,few,TRBV4-2,CASSQDWYRGGEQYF
TRBJ2-1,.,TRBV30,CAWGGMAEQFF
TRBJ1-6,.,TRBV9,CASSLTGRSNSPLHF
TRBJ2-7,.,TRBV20-1,CSAREDYEQYF
TRBJ1-1,.,TRBV5-4,CASSYRQLENTEAFF